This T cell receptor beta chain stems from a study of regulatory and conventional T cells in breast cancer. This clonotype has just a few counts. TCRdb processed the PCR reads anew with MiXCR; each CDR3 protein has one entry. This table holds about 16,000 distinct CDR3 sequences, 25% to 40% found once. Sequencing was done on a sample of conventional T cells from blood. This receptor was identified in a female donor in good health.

The CDR3 spells CASSLAGLAAQETQYF. The DNA for the CDR3 is TGCGCCAGCAGCTTGGCAGGCCTAGCGGCACAAGAGACCCAGTACTTC. The rearrangement joins TRBV5-1 to TRBJ2-5; 7 positions agree with TRBD2. CDR3 size: 16 residues. CDR1 and CDR2 from the germline V gene are SGHRS and YFSETQ. V was pared by 0 bases and J by 2 bases, with 7 bases of the junction left unmatched.